What follows are 31 T cell receptor beta chains derived from one specimen sequenced in a study of T-cell memory formation after mild COVID-19. TCRdb ran MiXCR on the 5' RACE reads and lists one entry per CDR3 protein. In the table there are about 340,000 distinct CDR3 sequences, over 10% of which are singletons. The sequenced sample consisted of PBMCs or a T cell subset sorted from them (not recorded which). The receptor set was obtained from a man between 18 and 35 years old who had mild COVID-19 (a few samples of this study predate the infection). Cell type and time point are not known.

This sequence joins TRBV5-1 and TRBJ2-5; 10 bases match TRBD2. Trimming took 2 bases from V and 1 from J; bases not matched to a gene: 5. This CDR3 region has 16 residues. Per the germline V gene, CDR1 is SGHRS and CDR2 is YFSETQ. The CDR3 is CASSFLPSGGQETQYF. CDR3 nucleotides: TGCGCCAGCAGCTTTTTGCCTAGCGGGGGCCAAGAGACCCAGTACTTC.

In the case of this clonotype: A read error may be the cause here, since a much bigger clone is one base away. The J gene is TRBJ2-1, the V gene TRBV5-1, with D possibly matching TRBD2 (5 bases). V gave up 5 bases and J gave up 6 bases, with 18 bases separating them. This CDR3 region has 15 residues. CDR1 is SGHRS, CDR2 YFSETQ, per germline. The CDR3: CASRSVTNLGNEQFF. CDR3 DNA sequence: TGCGCCAGCAGGTCCGTGACTAACTTAGGCAATGAGCAGTTCTTC.

This clonotype was observed a few times. This chain uses TRBV25-1 with TRBJ2-2; TRBD1 matches 12 bases. V trimming: 4 bases; J trimming: 1 base; junction bases outside the gene matches: 4. CDR3 length: 17 amino acids. Germline CDR1 and CDR2: MGHDK and SYGVNS. This CDR3 reads CASSVRDRGLNTGELFF. CDR3 DNA sequence: TGTGCCAGCAGTGTCCGGGACAGGGGGCTGAACACCGGGGAGCTGTTTTTT.

The chain uses TRBV15 and TRBJ2-7; D possibly corresponds to TRBD2 (6 bases). V gave up 1 base and J gave up 13 bases, with 14 bases separating them. The CDR3 covers 12 residues. Per germline, CDR1 LNHNV and CDR2 YYDKDF (reference sequence). The CDR3 sequence: CATSRADGDSYV. CDR3 DNA sequence: TGTGCCACCAGCAGAGCTGATGGGGACTCCTACGTC.

The chain carries TRBV18 and TRBJ1-1; no firm D call. Germline assignment: CDR1 KGHSH and CDR2 LQKENI. V lost 3 bases and J 0 bases, leaving 5 bases between the germline ends. CDR3 length: 13 residues. The CDR3 bases are TGTGCCAGCTCACCGGACTTGAACACTGAAGCTTTCTTT. It yields the protein CASSPDLNTEAFF.

This clonotype was observed many times. The rearrangement uses TRBV3-1 and TRBJ1-1; a possible D gene is TRBD1 (5 bases). The CDR3 loop spans 15 amino acids. Germline assignment: CDR1 LGHDT and CDR2 YNNKEL (reference sequence). Deletions cut 4 bases from V and 1 base from J, with 13 bases between. DNA for the CDR3: TGTGCCAGCAGCCGGGCAGGGACTGGGAACACTGAAGCTTTCTTT. It yields the protein CASSRAGTGNTEAFF.

The chain is built from TRBV6-6 and TRBJ2-7; no clear D. V lost 7 bases and J lost 7, with 14 bases in between. The CDR3 consists of 12 residues. CDR1 and CDR2 (germline): MNHNY, SVGAGI (reference sequence). The CDR3 nucleotides read TGTGCCAGCAAAGCACCCGTAGAGGAGCAGTACTTC. Encoded protein: CASKAPVEEQYF.

Many counts were recorded for this clonotype. The chain links TRBV4-1 to TRBJ1-6; TRBD1 matches 9 bases. Unmatched junction bases numbered 8, after V lost 2 bases and J lost 6 bases. The V gene's germline CDR1 is MGHRA and CDR2 YSYEKL. The CDR3 consists of 17 residues. The CDR3: CASSQRQGDRFNSPLHF. CDR3 nucleotide sequence: TGCGCCAGCAGCCAAAGACAGGGGGATCGCTTTAATTCACCCCTCCACTTT.

This rearrangement joins TRBV18 to TRBJ1-2; D call uncertain. The CDR3 runs 15 residues. Trimming took 3 bases from V and 4 from J, leaving 15 bases between them. Per germline, CDR1 KGHSH and CDR2 LQKENI. In DNA form, the CDR3 reads TGTGCCAGCTCACCTCGGGAGGGCGGCTCCTATGGCTACACCTTC. It yields the protein CASSPREGGSYGYTF.

The V and J genes are TRBV4-1 and TRBJ1-4, with D maybe TRBD1 (6 bases). This CDR3 contains 14 residues. The V and J ends lost 0 bases and 5 bases respectively, with 7 bases between them. Germline V lookup: CDR1 MGHRA, CDR2 YSYEKL. In DNA form, the CDR3 reads TGCGCCAGCAGCCAAGAACAGGGAAATGAAAAACTGTTTTTT. Residues: CASSQEQGNEKLFF.

The chain uses TRBV6-2 or TRBV6-3 and TRBJ2-3, with D perhaps being TRBD1 or TRBD2 (6 bases each). V lost 6 bases, J lost 3 bases, and 16 bases lay in between. Germline CDR1 MNHEY, CDR2 SVGEGT. The CDR3 runs 15 residues. CDR3 protein: CASRQPGGWTDTQYF. In nucleotides, the CDR3 is TGTGCCAGCAGGCAACCCGGGGGCTGGACAGATACGCAGTATTTT.

The CDR3 nucleotides are TGTGCCAGCAGCAGAAGACAAACGCACTCTGGCTACACCTTC. Translated: CASSRRQTHSGYTF. The chain carries TRBV28 and TRBJ1-2, with D unclear. V lost 6 bases and J lost 7, with 18 bases in between. CDR3 size: 14 residues. CDR1 MDHEN and CDR2 SYDVKM come from the germline V gene.

In its sample, this clonotype was seen a few times. Being one base from a much bigger clone, this may be a read error. The rearrangement joins TRBV24-1 to TRBJ2-1; no firm D call. CDR1 KGHDR and CDR2 SFDVKD come from the germline V gene. The V gene lost 3 bases and the J gene lost 4 bases, with 3 bases spanning the gap. The CDR3 is 12 amino acids. The DNA of the CDR3 is TGTGCCACCAGTGATAAGTACAATGAGCAGTTCTTC. This gives the protein CATSDKYNEQFF.

This chain connects TRBV7-9 to TRBJ2-5, with D uncertain. CDR3 length: 14 amino acids. In germline, CDR1 is SEHNR, CDR2 FQNEAQ (reference sequence). V gave up 4 bases and J gave up 0 bases, with 9 bases separating them. CDR3 region: CASSSAPYQETQYF. Written as DNA, the CDR3 is TGTGCCAGCAGCTCCGCACCTTACCAAGAGACCCAGTACTTC.

In its sample, this clonotype was seen a few times. The chain uses TRBV11-3 and TRBJ2-2, with unresolved D. The V end lost 3 bases, the J end lost 6 bases, and 17 bases lay between the germline ends. This CDR3 spans 16 amino acids. In germline, CDR1 is SGHNT, CDR2 YENEEA. CDR3 amino acids: CASSLGAHLGAGELFF. CDR3 DNA: TGTGCCAGCAGCTTGGGTGCCCACCTCGGCGCCGGGGAGCTGTTTTTT. Using reference TRBV11-3 and TRBJ2-2 for the parts outside the CDR3, the full variable domain is EAGVVQSPRYKIIEKKQPVAFWCNPISGHNTLYWYLQNLGQGPELLIRYENEEAVDDSQLPKDRFSAERLKGVDSTLKIQPAELGDSAVYLCASSLGAHLGAGELFFGEGSRLTVL.

This clonotype turned up a few times. CDR3 sequence: CASSRGAGEQYV. The CDR3 DNA is TGTGCCAGCAGCCGAGGGGCGGGCGAGCAGTACGTC. The rearrangement links TRBV7-3 to TRBJ2-7; D possibly matches TRBD1 or TRBD2 (5 bases each). V was pared by 5 bases and J by 6 bases, with 11 bases between. CDR1 is SGHTA, CDR2 FQGTGA, per germline. The CDR3 contains 12 residues.

This clonotype has at least ten counts. The genes are TRBV21-1 and TRBJ2-3; the table's D call, TRBD1, has no DNA check behind it. TRBV21-1 is tagged as a pseudogene. The CDR3 is 14 residues long. As DNA, the CDR3 is TGTGCCAGCAGCATATACCCTTGGGGGTGTACGCAGTATTTT. As protein: CASSIYPWGCTQYF.

This clonotype was detected a few times. This chain links TRBV11-2 with TRBJ2-4, with 9 bases aligning to TRBD1. The V gene end was trimmed by 5 bases and the J gene end by 1 base; junction bases not matched to a gene: 12. CDR1 and CDR2 from the germline V gene are SGHAT and FQNNGV. The CDR3 covers 18 residues. The CDR3 sequence: CASSEILQGAFAKNIQYF. CDR3 DNA sequence: TGTGCCAGCAGCGAGATTCTACAGGGGGCGTTCGCCAAAAACATTCAGTACTTC. Filled out from reference TRBV11-2 and TRBJ2-4, the complete variable domain reads EAGVAQSPRYKIIEKRQSVAFWCNPISGHATLYWYQQILGQGPKLLIQFQNNGVVDDSQLPKDRFSAERLKGVDSTLKIQPAKLEDSAVYLCASSEILQGAFAKNIQYFGAGTRLSVL.

This clonotype has only a few counts. The chain combines TRBV28 with TRBJ1-1; D is undetermined. Trimming removed 1 base from V and 4 bases from J, with 13 bases in between. The CDR3 spans 15 residues. Germline CDR1 and CDR2: MDHEN and SYDVKM. For the CDR3, the DNA is TGTGCCAGCAGTTTATATCGCGTTAGAGGCACTGAAGCTTTCTTT. Residues: CASSLYRVRGTEAFF.

Turning to this clonotype: The final CDR3 position lacks the conserved phenylalanine or tryptophan, pointing to a likely read error. The chain links TRBV6-5 to TRBJ2-1; 12 bases align to TRBD1. This CDR3 has 15 amino acids. Trimming removed 8 bases from V and 9 bases from J; junction bases left unmatched: 11. Germline loops: CDR1 MNHEY, CDR2 SVGAGI. CDR3 residues: CASGPRGQGAGEQFL. In DNA, the CDR3 is TGTGCCAGCGGCCCCCGGGGACAGGGGGCGGGTGAGCAGTTCCTC.

V is TRBV4-1 and J is TRBJ2-5; 8 bases map to TRBD2. CDR3 length equals 16 residues. CDR1 is MGHRA, CDR2 YSYEKL, per germline. V shed 4 bases, J shed 2 bases, and the junction held 9 bases outside the gene matches. The CDR3 region is CASSPGGPTSQETQYF. CDR3 sequence (DNA): TGCGCCAGCAGCCCGGGGGGGCCAACTTCTCAAGAGACCCAGTACTTC.

DNA of the CDR3: TGTGCCAGCAGCTTAGGAGAATCTAGCTCCGGGGAGACCCAGTACTTC. Translating gives CASSLGESSSGETQYF. This chain links TRBV7-2 with TRBJ2-5, with a tentative D call TRBD2 (5 bases). Germline V lookup: CDR1 SGHTA, CDR2 FQGNSA. The V and J ends lost 1 base and 5 bases respectively, with 17 bases between them. This CDR3 is built from 16 residues.

This clonotype has more than one count but fewer than ten. The rearrangement links TRBV6-7 to TRBJ2-3, with TRBD2 identical over 14 bases. TRBV6-7 is filed as an ORF, its function uncertain. V lost 0 bases, J lost 2 bases, and 7 bases stayed unmatched. CDR3 length: 19 amino acids. CDR3 sequence: CASSYSWTSGGPITDTQYF. The CDR3 region has the DNA TGTGCCAGCAGTTACTCGTGGACTAGCGGGGGGCCCATCACAGATACGCAGTATTTT.

V usage is TRBV5-1 and J usage is TRBJ1-2; D gene ambiguous. This CDR3 spans 15 amino acids. Germline V gene data show CDR1 as SGHRS and CDR2 as YFSETQ. Between the trimmed V and J ends, which lost 4 bases and 5 bases, there was a span of 18 bases. The CDR3 bases are TGCGCCAGCAGCATCGGCGGCGTCAACTGGTATGGCTACACCTTC. Its translation: CASSIGGVNWYGYTF.

This sequence joins TRBV4-3 and TRBJ1-1, with D unclear. The CDR3 has 18 amino acids. Germline V gene sequence: CDR1 LGHNA, CDR2 YSLEER. The V end was cut by 3 bases, the J end by 0 bases, with 20 bases between. CDR3 amino acids: CASSQVSPNGRLNTEAFF. Written as DNA, the CDR3 is TGCGCCAGCAGCCAGGTATCCCCAAACGGGCGGCTGAACACTGAAGCTTTCTTT.

This clonotype showed up many times. CDR3 protein: CASSQTGFYSPLHF. The CDR3 nucleotides are TGCGCCAGCAGCCAGACAGGGTTCTATTCACCCCTCCACTTT. The rearrangement links TRBV4-3 to TRBJ1-6; 7 nucleotides match TRBD1. V shed 3 bases, J shed 8 bases, and the junction held 4 bases outside the gene matches. The CDR3 runs to 14 residues. Looked up from germline, CDR1 is LGHNA and CDR2 is YSLEER.

This chain connects TRBV20-1 to TRBJ2-1, with 8 nucleotides matching TRBD2. This CDR3 has 14 residues. Trimming at V came to 0 bases and at J to 10 bases, leaving 8 bases not matched to a gene. CDR1 is DFQATT and CDR2 is SNEGSKA in the germline V gene (reference sequence). The CDR3 region has the DNA TGCAGTGCTAGAGATCCCGGGGGGGCACGGGAGCAGTTCTTC. This codes for CSARDPGGAREQFF.

This clonotype appeared many times. The rearrangement uses TRBV4-2 and TRBJ1-5; 8 nucleotides match TRBD1. V lost 1 base and J lost 6; bases outside the gene matches: 2. Germline V gives CDR1 LGHNA, CDR2 YNFKEQ. The CDR3 is 14 amino acids. In DNA, the CDR3 is TGTGCCAGCAGCCAAGCAGGGGGCTCTCAGCCCCAGCATTTT. Translating gives CASSQAGGSQPQHF.

The chain has TRBV7-2 and TRBJ1-2; 7 nucleotides line up with TRBD1. The trim removed 4 bases at V and 5 bases at J, leaving 4 bases unmatched. This CDR3 has 13 residues. Germline CDR1 SGHTA, CDR2 FQGNSA. The CDR3 loop is CASSWGQPYGYTF. The CDR3, as DNA: TGTGCCAGCAGCTGGGGACAGCCATATGGCTACACCTTC.

At least ten counts were recorded for this clonotype. The chain links TRBV12-3 or TRBV12-4 to TRBJ2-5; TRBD2 agrees at 13 bases. V lost 5 bases, J lost 5 bases, and 5 bases stayed unmatched. The CDR3 totals 15 residues. CDR3 sequence (DNA): TGTGCCAGCAGTCGACTAGCGGGGGGTAGGGAGACCCAGTACTTC. Encoded protein: CASSRLAGGRETQYF.

This chain links TRBV5-1 with TRBJ2-7, with D uncertain. The CDR3 covers 15 residues. Germline V gene sequence: CDR1 SGHRS, CDR2 YFSETQ. Trimming stripped 4 bases from V and 0 bases from J, with 14 bases between. CDR3 residues: CASSPAAGPSYEQYF. The CDR3 DNA follows: TGCGCCAGCAGCCCCGCCGCCGGGCCCTCCTACGAGCAGTACTTC.